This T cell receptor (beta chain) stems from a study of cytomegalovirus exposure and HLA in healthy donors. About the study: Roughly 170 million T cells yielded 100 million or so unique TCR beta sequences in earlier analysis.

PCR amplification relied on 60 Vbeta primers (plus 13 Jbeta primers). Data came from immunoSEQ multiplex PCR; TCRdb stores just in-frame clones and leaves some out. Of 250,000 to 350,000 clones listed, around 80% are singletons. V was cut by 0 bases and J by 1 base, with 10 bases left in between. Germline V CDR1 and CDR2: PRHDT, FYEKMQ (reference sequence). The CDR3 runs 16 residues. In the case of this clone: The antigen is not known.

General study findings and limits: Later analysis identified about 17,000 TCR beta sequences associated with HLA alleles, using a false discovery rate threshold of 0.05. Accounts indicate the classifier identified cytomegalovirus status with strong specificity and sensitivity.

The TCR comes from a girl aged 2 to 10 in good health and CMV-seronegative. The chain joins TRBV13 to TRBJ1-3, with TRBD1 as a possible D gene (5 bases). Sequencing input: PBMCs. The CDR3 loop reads CASSLGGVMSGNTIYF. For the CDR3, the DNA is TGTGCCAGCAGCTTAGGAGGGGTCATGTCTGGAAACACCATATATTTT.